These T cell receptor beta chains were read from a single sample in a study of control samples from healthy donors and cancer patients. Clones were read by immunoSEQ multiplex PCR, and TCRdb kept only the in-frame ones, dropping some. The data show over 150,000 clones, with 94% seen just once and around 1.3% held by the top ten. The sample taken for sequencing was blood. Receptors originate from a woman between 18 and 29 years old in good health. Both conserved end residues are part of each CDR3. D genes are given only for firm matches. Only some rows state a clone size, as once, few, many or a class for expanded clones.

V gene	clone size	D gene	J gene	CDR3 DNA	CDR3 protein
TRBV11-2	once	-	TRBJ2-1	TGTGCCAGCAGCTTATCCAGCCTCAATGAGCAGTTCTTC	CASSLSSLNEQFF
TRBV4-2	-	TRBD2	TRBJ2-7	TGTGCCAGCAGCCCCATCATCATTAGCGGGGGAGCCTCCTACGAGCAGTACTTC	CASSPIIISGGASYEQYF
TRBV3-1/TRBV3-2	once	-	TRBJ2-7	TGTGCCAGCAGCCTCGTAACAGGGTTCTACGAGCAGTACTTC	CASSLVTGFYEQYF
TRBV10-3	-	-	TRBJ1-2	TGTGCCATCAGTGCCCTCCGGGACCACTATGGCTACACCTTC	CAISALRDHYGYTF
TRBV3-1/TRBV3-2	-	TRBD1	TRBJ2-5	TGTGCCAGCAGCCCCCCCCGGACAGGGGCCAGGGGGACCCAGTACTTC	CASSPPRTGARGTQYF
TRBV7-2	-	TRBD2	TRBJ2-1	TGTGCCAGCACAGAAGTTAGCGGGAGGCAGAGTGAGCAGTTCTTC	CASTEVSGRQSEQFF
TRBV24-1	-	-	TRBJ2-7	TGTGCCACCAGTGATTTTGTGGGCTGGTACTTC	CATSDFVGWYF
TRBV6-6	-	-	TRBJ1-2	TGTGCCAGCAGTTACAATCAGCAGGCAACAGAGAATGGCTACACCTTC	CASSYNQQATENGYTF
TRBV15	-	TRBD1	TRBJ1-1	TGTGCCACCAGCAGGGTCCAGGGGGCTCTTGACACTGAAGCTTTCTTT	CATSRVQGALDTEAFF
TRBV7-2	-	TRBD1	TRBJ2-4	TGTGCCAGCAGCCCGCGGGACAGGGGGGCCAAAAACATTCAGTACTTC	CASSPRDRGAKNIQYF
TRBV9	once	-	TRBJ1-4	TGTGCCAGCAGCGTTGAAGACGGAAATGAAAAACTGTTTTTT	CASSVEDGNEKLFF
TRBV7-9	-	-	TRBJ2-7	TGTGCCAGCAGCCATACTCGTGGGGTGGGTGGGGTAACCTACGAGCAGTACTTC	CASSHTRGVGGVTYEQYF
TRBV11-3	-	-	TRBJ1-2	TGTGCCAGCAGCTCTGGGAACTATGGCTACACCTTC	CASSSGNYGYTF
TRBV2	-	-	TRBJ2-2	TGTGCCAGCAGTGAAGAGGGAGGACAGTTCACCGGGGAGCTGTTTTTT	CASSEEGGQFTGELFF
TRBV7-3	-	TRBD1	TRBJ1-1	TGTGCCAGCAGCCCGGCCCCGGGACAGGGACGGAACACTGAAGCTTTCTTT	CASSPAPGQGRNTEAFF
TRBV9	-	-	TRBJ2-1	TGTGCCAGTAAACGACTTAGCGGAAATGAGCAGTTCTTC	CASKRLSGNEQFF
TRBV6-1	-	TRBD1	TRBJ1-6	TGTGCCAGCAGTGAACTGACAGGGGAAAATTCACCCCTCCACTTT	CASSELTGENSPLHF
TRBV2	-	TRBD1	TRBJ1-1	TGTGCCAACGGCCGGGACAGGGACACTGAAGCTTTCTTT	CANGRDRDTEAFF
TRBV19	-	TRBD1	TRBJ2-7	TGTGCCAGTAGCTCTGGACAGGGGGTCTACGAGCAGTACTTC	CASSSGQGVYEQYF
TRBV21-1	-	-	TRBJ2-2	TGTGCCAGCAGTCGGGACCGAAAGGGACTAGCGGGAGGGCCGGACGGGGAGCTGTTTTTT	CASSRDRKGLAGGPDGELFF
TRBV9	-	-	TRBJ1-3	TGTGCCAGCAGCGTAGCGCCCGGGCCGTACTCTGGAAACACCATATATTTT	CASSVAPGPYSGNTIYF
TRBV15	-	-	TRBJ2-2	TGTGCCACCAGCAGAGGAGGGAACACCGGGGAGCTGTTTTTT	CATSRGGNTGELFF
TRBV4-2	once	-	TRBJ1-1	TGTGCCAGCAGCCATGGGGTGTCCATGAACACTGAAGCTTTCTTT	CASSHGVSMNTEAFF
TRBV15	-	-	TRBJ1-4	TGTGCCACCAGCAGAGGGGTGGTCGAAAAACTGTTTTTT	CATSRGVVEKLFF
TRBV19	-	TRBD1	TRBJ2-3	TGTGCCAGTAGCAAACCCCAGGGGGTAGATACGCAGTATTTT	CASSKPQGVDTQYF
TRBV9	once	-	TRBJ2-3	TGTGCCAGCAGCGGGGGCGCCGGGCGGGCAGATACGCAGTATTTT	CASSGGAGRADTQYF
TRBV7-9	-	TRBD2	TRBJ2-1	TGTGCCAGCAGCTTAGCGGGACTAGCGGGAGGCAATGAGCAGTTCTTC	CASSLAGLAGGNEQFF
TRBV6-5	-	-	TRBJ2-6	TGTGCCAGCAGTTACGGGAGGGCCAACGTCCTGACTTTC	CASSYGRANVLTF
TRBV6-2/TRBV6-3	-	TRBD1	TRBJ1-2	TGTGCCAGCAGTTACTCGGTTGGGACAGCGGTAAACTATGGCTACACCTTC	CASSYSVGTAVNYGYTF
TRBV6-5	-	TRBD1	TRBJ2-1	TGTGCCAGCAGTCCGGACAGGGGGCGCAATGAGCAGTTCTTC	CASSPDRGRNEQFF
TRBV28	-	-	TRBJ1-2	TGTGCCAGCAGTCCCAGCCAGTCTAACTATGGCTACACCTTC	CASSPSQSNYGYTF